One and the same sample provided the 5 T cell receptor beta chains below, sequenced in a study of T cell responses to AZD1222 COVID-19 vaccine. Sequencing was performed with immunoSEQ multiplex PCR; in TCRdb, only in-frame clones are kept and a portion is missing. Among roughly 120,000 clones listed, 85% to 90% were seen once. Sample: peripheral blood, taken on day 0 of AZD1222 vaccination. Source of these receptors: an adult in good health.

This chain links TRBV3-1 (or the pseudogene TRBV3-2) with TRBJ2-7, with TRBD2 matching over 11 bases. V shed 5 bases and J 7 bases; nucleotides not matched to a gene: 10. Per germline, CDR1 LGHDT and CDR2 YNNKEL (reference sequence). CDR3 size: 15 residues. The CDR3: CASSSVAGGPGEQYF. The CDR3 DNA follows: TGTGCCAGCAGCTCCGTAGCGGGAGGGCCGGGGGAGCAGTACTTC.

The CDR3 DNA sequence: TGTGCCAGCAGCTTTGGGACTAGCGGGGTCTCCTACAATGAGCAGTTCTTC. It translates to CASSFGTSGVSYNEQFF. This rearrangement joins TRBV5-4 to TRBJ2-1, with 13 bases identical to TRBD2. The V segment lost 2 bases and the J segment 0 bases; nucleotides outside the gene matches: 2. Germline CDR1 and CDR2: SGHNT and YYREEE (reference sequence). The CDR3 has 17 amino acids. Using reference TRBV5-4 and TRBJ2-1 for the parts outside the CDR3, the full variable domain is ETGVTQSPTHLIKTRGQQVTLRCSSQSGHNTVSWYQQALGQGPQFIFQYYREEENGRGNFPPRFSGLQFPNYSSELNVNALELDDSALYLCASSFGTSGVSYNEQFFGPGTRLTVL.

This clone was detected only a few times. The chain has TRBV19 and TRBJ1-5; the match to TRBD1 covers 11 bases. Germline V gene lookup returns CDR1 LNHDA and CDR2 SQIVND (reference sequence). Germline trimming cut 5 bases from V and 2 bases from J; bases unmatched to any gene: 8. This CDR3 spans 17 amino acids. CDR3 region: CASSYRTGGMGNQPQHF. The CDR3 nucleotides read TGTGCCAGTAGTTATCGGACAGGGGGCATGGGCAATCAGCCCCAGCATTTT.

The chain carries TRBV6-5 and TRBJ1-3, with 8 bases fitting TRBD1. The CDR3 consists of 15 residues. V shed 2 bases and J 4 bases; nucleotides not matched to a gene: 4. CDR1 and CDR2 (germline): MNHEY, SVGAGI. The CDR3 reads CASSYDRGFGNTIYF. As DNA, the CDR3 is TGTGCCAGCAGTTACGACAGGGGTTTCGGAAACACCATATATTTT.

The V gene is TRBV28, the J gene TRBJ1-3, with a possible D match to TRBD1 (5 bases). The CDR3 loop spans 17 amino acids. Trimming removed 7 bases at V and 0 bases at J, with 19 bases between. The germline V gene has CDR1 MDHEN and CDR2 SYDVKM. The CDR3 DNA reads TGTGCCAGCACTCAGTCCGGGACTCCGAGCTCTGGAAACACCATATATTTT. This sequence encodes CASTQSGTPSSGNTIYF.